This TCR beta chain was sequenced for a study of monozygotic twins with inflammatory bowel disease. Broader study findings: Other individuals had fewer clonotypes in common with IBD patients than with healthy twins, especially with disease activity.

Samples each yielded cDNA through eight separate reactions. No DNA is given; TCRdb re-called the 5' RACE reads and lists each CDR3 protein once. This sample lists 300,000 to 400,000 distinct CDR3 sequences; its ten largest clones have 2% to 2.5%. A note on this clonotype: Its antigen is as yet unknown.

This CDR3 spans 15 amino acids. Germline lookup yields CDR1 SGDLS and CDR2 YYNGEE. The source of this sequence is a human donor with ulcerative colitis or Crohn's disease, or a healthy co-twin of an affected twin (not recorded which). This chain links TRBV9 with TRBJ2-3. Sequencing used blood. This chain's CDR3 is CASSVGGGTTDTQYF.